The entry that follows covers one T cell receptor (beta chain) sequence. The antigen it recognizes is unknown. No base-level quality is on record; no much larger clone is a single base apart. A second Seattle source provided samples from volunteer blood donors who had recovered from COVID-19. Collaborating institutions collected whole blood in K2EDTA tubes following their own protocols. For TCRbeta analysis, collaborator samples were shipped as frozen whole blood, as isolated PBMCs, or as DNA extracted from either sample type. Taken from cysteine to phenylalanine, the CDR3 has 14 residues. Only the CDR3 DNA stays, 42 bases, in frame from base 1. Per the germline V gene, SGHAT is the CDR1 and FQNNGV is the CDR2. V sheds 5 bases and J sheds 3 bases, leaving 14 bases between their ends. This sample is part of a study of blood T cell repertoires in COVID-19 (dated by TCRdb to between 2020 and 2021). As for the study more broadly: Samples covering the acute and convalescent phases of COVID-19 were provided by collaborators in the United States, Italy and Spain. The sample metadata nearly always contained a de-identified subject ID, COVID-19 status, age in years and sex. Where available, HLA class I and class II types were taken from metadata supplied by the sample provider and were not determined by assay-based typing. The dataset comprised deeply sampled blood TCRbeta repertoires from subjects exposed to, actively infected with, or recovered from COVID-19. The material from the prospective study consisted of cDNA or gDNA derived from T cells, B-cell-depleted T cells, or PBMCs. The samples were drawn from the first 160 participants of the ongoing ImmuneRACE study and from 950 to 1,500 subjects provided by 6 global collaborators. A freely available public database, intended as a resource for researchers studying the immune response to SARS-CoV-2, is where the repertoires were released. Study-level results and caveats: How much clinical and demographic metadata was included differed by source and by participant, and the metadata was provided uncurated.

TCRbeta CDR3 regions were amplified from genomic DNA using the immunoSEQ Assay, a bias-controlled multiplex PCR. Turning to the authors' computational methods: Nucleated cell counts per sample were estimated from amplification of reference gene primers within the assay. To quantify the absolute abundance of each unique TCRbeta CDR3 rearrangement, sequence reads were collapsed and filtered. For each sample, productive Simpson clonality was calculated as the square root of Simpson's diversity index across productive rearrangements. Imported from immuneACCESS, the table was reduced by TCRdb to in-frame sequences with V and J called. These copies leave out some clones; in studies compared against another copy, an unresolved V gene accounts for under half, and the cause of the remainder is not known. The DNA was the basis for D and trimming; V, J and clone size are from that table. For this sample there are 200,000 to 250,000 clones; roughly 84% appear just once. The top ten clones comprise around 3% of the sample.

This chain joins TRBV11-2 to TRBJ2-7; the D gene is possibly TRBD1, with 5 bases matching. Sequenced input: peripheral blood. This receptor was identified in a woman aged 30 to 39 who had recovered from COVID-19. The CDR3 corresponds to CASSLTVDVYEQYF. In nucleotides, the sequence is TGTGCCAGCAGCCTGACAGTTGACGTCTACGAGCAGTACTTC.